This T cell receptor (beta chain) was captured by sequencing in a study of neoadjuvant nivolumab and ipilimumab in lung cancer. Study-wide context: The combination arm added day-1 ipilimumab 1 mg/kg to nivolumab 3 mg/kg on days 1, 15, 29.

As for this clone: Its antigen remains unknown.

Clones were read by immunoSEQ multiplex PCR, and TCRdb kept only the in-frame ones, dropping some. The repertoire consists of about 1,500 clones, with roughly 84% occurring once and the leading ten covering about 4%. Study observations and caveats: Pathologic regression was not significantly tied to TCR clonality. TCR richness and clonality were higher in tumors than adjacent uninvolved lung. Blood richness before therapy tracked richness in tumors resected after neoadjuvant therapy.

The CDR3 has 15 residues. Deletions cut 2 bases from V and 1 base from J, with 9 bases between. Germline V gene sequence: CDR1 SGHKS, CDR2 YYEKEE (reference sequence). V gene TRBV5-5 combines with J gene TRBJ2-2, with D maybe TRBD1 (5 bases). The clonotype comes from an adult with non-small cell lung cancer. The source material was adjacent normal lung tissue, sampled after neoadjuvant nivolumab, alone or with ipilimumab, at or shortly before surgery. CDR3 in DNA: TGTGCCAGCAGCTTATTCACAGGGAACACCGGGGAGCTGTTTTTT. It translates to CASSLFTGNTGELFF.